This record looks at one T cell receptor beta chain sequence and its context. The data are from a study of radiation and T cells in renal cell carcinoma. As for the study in general: Nephrectomy followed 15 Gy stereotactic body radiation by 4 weeks.

The protocol was immunoSEQ multiplex PCR, while the TCRdb copy is restricted to in-frame clones and leaves out a portion. Counted here are approximately 79,000 clones, 82% occurring once; the ten biggest clones make up around 5.5%. As for time point: blood 2 weeks post-SBRT. As for treatment: 15 Gy SBRT to primary tumor, nephrectomy 4 weeks later. After SBRT, blood was collected at 2 and 4 weeks, plus baseline. Germline CDR1 SGHNT, CDR2 YENEEA. This CDR3 region has 13 residues. Trimming shortened V by 5 bases and J by 2 bases, and 10 bases separated the two germline ends. The clonotype originates from a man aged 55 to 69 with renal cell carcinoma. J is TRBJ2-7 and V is TRBV11-3, with TRBD2 as a possible D gene (6 bases). This material consisted of blood, taken from a patient whose treatment included radiotherapy and nephrectomy. CDR3 protein: CASSRDSAYEQYF. The CDR3 bases are TGTGCCAGCAGCCGGGACTCCGCCTACGAGCAGTACTTC. Full variable domain (remainder filled in from reference TRBV11-3 and TRBJ2-7): EAGVVQSPRYKIIEKKQPVAFWCNPISGHNTLYWYLQNLGQGPELLIRYENEEAVDDSQLPKDRFSAERLKGVDSTLKIQPAELGDSAVYLCASSRDSAYEQYFGPGTRLTVT.